This T cell receptor beta chain was obtained from a study of cytomegalovirus exposure and HLA in healthy donors. Study results and limitations: Indistinguishable V segments, including TRBV6-2 and TRBV6-3, were excluded. Later, an analysis found that common viral pathogens appeared to be linked with several of the most significant clusters. Productive status was seen about 90% or about 30% of the time for most TCR beta V segments in an earlier analysis.

PCR amplification relied on 60 Vbeta primers (plus 13 Jbeta primers). This table comes from immunoSEQ multiplex PCR, and its TCRdb copy is limited to in-frame clones, with some not included. The sample consists of 120,000 to 150,000 clones, approximately 65% of them appearing once. V lost 0 bases and J lost 4, with 7 bases in between. Germline lookup yields CDR1 SGHNT and CDR2 YYREEE (reference sequence). The length of the CDR3 is 13 residues. This clone showed up just a few times. What it binds is not known. The chain joins TRBV5-4 to TRBJ1-2, with D possibly matching TRBD1 (5 bases). Sequencing input: PBMCs. The clonotype originates from a woman in her sixties or seventies in good health and CMV-seronegative. CDR3 nucleotides: TGTGCCAGCAGCTTGGGACAGACCTATGGCTACACCTTC. This sequence encodes CASSLGQTYGYTF.